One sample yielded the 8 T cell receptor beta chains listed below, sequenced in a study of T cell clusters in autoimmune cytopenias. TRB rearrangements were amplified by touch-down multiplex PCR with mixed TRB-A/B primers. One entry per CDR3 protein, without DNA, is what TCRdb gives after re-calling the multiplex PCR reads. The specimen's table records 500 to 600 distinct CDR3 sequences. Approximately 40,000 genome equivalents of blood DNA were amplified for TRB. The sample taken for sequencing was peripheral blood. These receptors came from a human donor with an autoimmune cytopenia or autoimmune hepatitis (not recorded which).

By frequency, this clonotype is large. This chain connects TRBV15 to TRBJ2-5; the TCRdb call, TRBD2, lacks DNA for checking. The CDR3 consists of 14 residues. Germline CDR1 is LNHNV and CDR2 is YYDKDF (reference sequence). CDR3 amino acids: CATSLSGVGETQYF. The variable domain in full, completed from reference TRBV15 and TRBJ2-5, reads DAMVIQNPRYQVTQFGKPVTLSCSQTLNHNVMYWYQQKSSQAPKLLFHYYDKDFNNEADTPDNFQSRRPNTSFCFLDIRSPGLGDTAMYLCATSLSGVGETQYFGPGTRLLVL.

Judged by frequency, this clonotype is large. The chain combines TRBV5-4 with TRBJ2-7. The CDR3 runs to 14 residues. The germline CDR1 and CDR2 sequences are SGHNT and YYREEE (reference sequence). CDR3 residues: CASSLEGKNYEQYF.

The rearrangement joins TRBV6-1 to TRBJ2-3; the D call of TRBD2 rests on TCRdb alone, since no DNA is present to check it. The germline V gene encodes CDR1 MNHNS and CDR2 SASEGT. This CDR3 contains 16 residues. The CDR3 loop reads CASSAPASGGADTQYF.

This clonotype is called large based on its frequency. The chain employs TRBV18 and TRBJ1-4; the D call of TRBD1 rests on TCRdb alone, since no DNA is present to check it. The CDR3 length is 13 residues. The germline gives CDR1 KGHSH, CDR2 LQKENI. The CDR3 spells CASSGQGYEKLFF.

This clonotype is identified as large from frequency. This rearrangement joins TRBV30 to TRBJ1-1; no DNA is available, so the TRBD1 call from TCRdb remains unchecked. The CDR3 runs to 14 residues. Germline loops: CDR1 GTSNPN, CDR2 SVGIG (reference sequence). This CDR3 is CAWSVEQAAGEAFF. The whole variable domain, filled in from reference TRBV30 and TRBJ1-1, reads SQTIHQWPATLVQPVGSPLSLECTVEGTSNPNLYWYRQAAGRGLQLLFYSVGIGQISSEVPQNLSASRPQDRQFILSSKKLLLSDSGFYLCAWSVEQAAGEAFFGQGTRLTVV.

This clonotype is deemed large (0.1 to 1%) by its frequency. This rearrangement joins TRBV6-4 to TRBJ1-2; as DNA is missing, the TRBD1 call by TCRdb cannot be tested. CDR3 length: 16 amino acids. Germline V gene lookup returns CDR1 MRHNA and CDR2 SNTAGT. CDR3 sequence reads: CASSGHRDRVNYGYTF.

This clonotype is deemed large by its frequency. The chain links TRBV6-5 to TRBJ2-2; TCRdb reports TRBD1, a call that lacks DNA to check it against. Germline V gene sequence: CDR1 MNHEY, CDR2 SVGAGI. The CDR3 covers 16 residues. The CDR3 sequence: CASSYSLQGYTGELFF.

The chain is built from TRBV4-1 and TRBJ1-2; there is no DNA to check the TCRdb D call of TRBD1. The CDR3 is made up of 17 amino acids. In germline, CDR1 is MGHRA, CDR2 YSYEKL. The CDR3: CASSQDPPGQGSGGYTF.